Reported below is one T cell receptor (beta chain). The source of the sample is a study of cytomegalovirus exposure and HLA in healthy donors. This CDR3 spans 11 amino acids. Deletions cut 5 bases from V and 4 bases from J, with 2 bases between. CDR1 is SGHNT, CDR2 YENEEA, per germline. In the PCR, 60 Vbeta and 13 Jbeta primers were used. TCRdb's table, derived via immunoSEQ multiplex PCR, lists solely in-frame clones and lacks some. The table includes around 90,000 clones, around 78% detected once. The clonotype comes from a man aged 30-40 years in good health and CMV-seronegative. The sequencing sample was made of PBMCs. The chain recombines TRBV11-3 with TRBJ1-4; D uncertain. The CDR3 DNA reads TGTGCCAGCAGCCGTAATGAAAAACTGTTTTTT. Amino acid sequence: CASSRNEKLFF. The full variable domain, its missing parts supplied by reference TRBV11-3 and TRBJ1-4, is EAGVVQSPRYKIIEKKQPVAFWCNPISGHNTLYWYLQNLGQGPELLIRYENEEAVDDSQLPKDRFSAERLKGVDSTLKIQPAELGDSAVYLCASSRNEKLFFGSGTQLSVL.